A single sample gave rise to the 18 T cell receptor beta chains below, sequenced in a study of T cells in Graves' hyperthyroidism and ophthalmopathy. Amplification targeted TCR beta CDR3 regions from RNA transcripts. A set of HTBI primers served as the primers for a first-round RT-PCR of the TCR CDR3. TCRdb re-derived calls from the multiplex PCR reads in MiXCR, one entry per CDR3 protein. Here the sample spans some 420,000 distinct CDR3 sequences, approximately 15% being singletons. The sequenced sample was blood. The receptor source for this set is a woman aged 18-35 years with Graves' hyperthyroidism.

Ten or more counts support this clonotype. V usage is TRBV9 and J usage is TRBJ2-5; 10 bases fit TRBD1. In germline, CDR1 is SGDLS, CDR2 YYNGEE. This CDR3 has 16 amino acids. V shed 3 bases, J shed 1 base, and the junction held 6 bases outside the gene matches. The CDR3 DNA reads as TGTGCCAGCAGCGACCGGGACAGGGGACTCCAAGAGACCCAGTACTTC. This translates into CASSDRDRGLQETQYF.

The V and J genes are TRBV30 and TRBJ2-2, with 7 nucleotides matching TRBD2. The germline V gene encodes CDR1 GTSNPN and CDR2 SVGIG (reference sequence). V gave up 5 bases and J gave up 5 bases; unmatched junction bases: 14. The CDR3 extends over 16 amino acids. CDR3 loop: CAWSQEGGSRTGELFF. CDR3 nucleotides: TGTGCCTGGTCGCAGGAAGGCGGGAGTAGGACCGGGGAGCTGTTTTTT.

This clonotype was recorded many times. V gene TRBV12-3 or TRBV12-4 combines with J gene TRBJ1-5; 8 positions agree with TRBD1. The V gene end was trimmed by 4 bases and the J gene end by 7 bases; junction bases not matched to a gene: 6. This CDR3 has 14 amino acids. This CDR3 reads CASSYRQGSQPQHF. The CDR3, as DNA: TGTGCCAGCAGTTACCGACAGGGGAGCCAGCCCCAGCATTTT.

About this clonotype: The junction departs from germline at one end; a sequencing error may be responsible. This chain joins TRBV28 and TRBJ2-7; the match to TRBD2 covers 13 bases. Germline V CDR1 and CDR2: MDHEN, SYDVKM. The CDR3 is 16 amino acids. The CDR3 DNA is TGTGCCAGCAGTTTCGGACTAGCGGGAGACCGTTACGGGCAGTACTTC. Translating gives CASSFGLAGDRYGQYF.

This clonotype was found many times. The V call is TRBV2, the J call TRBJ1-2; maybe TRBD1 (5 bases). CDR3 length: 14 amino acids. Germline V gene sequence: CDR1 SNHLY, CDR2 FYNNEI. Deletions cut 6 bases from V and 8 bases from J, with 19 bases between. CDR3 sequence: CASSKTTGSGGYTF. In nucleotides, the CDR3 is TGTGCCAGCAGCAAGACAACAGGTTCGGGGGGCTACACCTTC.

This clonotype appeared a few times. This chain uses TRBV6-1 with TRBJ2-1; 10 positions agree with TRBD2. The CDR3 spans 15 residues. V was pared by 6 bases and J by 0 bases, with 2 bases of the junction left unmatched. Germline CDR1 reads MNHNS; CDR2 reads SASEGT. The CDR3 nucleotides read TGTGCCAGCAGGACTAGCGGGTTCTCCTACAATGAGCAGTTCTTC. Encoded protein: CASRTSGFSYNEQFF.

This clonotype has ten or more counts. The gene calls are TRBV28 and TRBJ2-1; 10 bases are a match to TRBD2. This CDR3 spans 16 amino acids. The V gene end was trimmed by 6 bases and the J gene end by 9 bases; junction bases not matched to a gene: 14. Germline V lookup: CDR1 MDHEN, CDR2 SYDVKM. CDR3 region: CASSHLPSGRAPEQFF. For the CDR3, the DNA is TGTGCCAGCAGCCACCTCCCCAGCGGGAGGGCCCCTGAGCAGTTCTTC.

Many counts were recorded for this clonotype. The rearrangement joins TRBV30 to TRBJ1-2; D ambiguous. The V and J ends lost 2 bases and 8 bases respectively, with 12 bases between them. The germline V gene encodes CDR1 GTSNPN and CDR2 SVGIG (reference sequence). The CDR3 loop spans 12 amino acids. The CDR3 spells CAWSTGHGGYTF. In nucleotides, the CDR3 is TGTGCCTGGAGTACCGGGCATGGGGGCTACACCTTC.

In this sample, this clonotype turned up a few times. The rearrangement joins TRBV7-2 to TRBJ2-2, with D perhaps matching TRBD1 (6 bases). Trimming pared 1 base from V and 5 bases from J, leaving 11 bases between. The germline CDR1 and CDR2 sequences are SGHTA and FQGNSA. The CDR3 is 15 amino acids. The CDR3, as DNA: TGTGCCAGCAGCTTAGAACTGGGGGCGACCGGGGAGCTGTTTTTT. Amino acids: CASSLELGATGELFF.

This clonotype was detected many times. This chain links TRBV6-6 with TRBJ1-1; perhaps TRBD1 as D (6 bases). Germline V CDR1 and CDR2: MNHNY, SVGAGI (reference sequence). This CDR3 is built from 15 residues. V lost 1 base to trimming and J lost 0 bases, with 9 bases between them. The CDR3 nucleotides are TGTGCCAGCAGTTACTTTCAGGGGATGAACACTGAAGCTTTCTTT. It translates to CASSYFQGMNTEAFF.

There are a few counts of this clonotype. The gene calls are TRBV18 and TRBJ2-7; tentatively, D is TRBD1 (5 bases). In germline, CDR1 is KGHSH, CDR2 LQKENI. The CDR3 is 14 residues long. V lost 2 bases, J lost 3 bases, and 11 bases lay in between. CDR3 residues: CASSPLGQDYEQYF. CDR3 in DNA: TGTGCCAGCTCACCATTGGGGCAGGACTACGAGCAGTACTTC.

V gene TRBV3-1 combines with J gene TRBJ2-6; D gene ambiguous. In germline, CDR1 is LGHDT, CDR2 YNNKEL (reference sequence). The CDR3 extends over 16 amino acids. Trimming cost V 1 base and J 0 bases, with 7 bases left between them. The CDR3 spells CASSQGRGSGANVLTF. DNA of the CDR3: TGTGCCAGCAGCCAAGGGAGAGGCTCTGGGGCCAACGTCCTGACTTTC.

There are many counts of this clonotype. V is TRBV28 and J is TRBJ2-2, with D tentatively TRBD1 or TRBD2 (6 bases each). This CDR3 has 13 residues. V was clipped by 7 bases and J by 6 bases, with 12 bases between them. From germline, CDR1 is MDHEN and CDR2 SYDVKM. In nucleotides, the CDR3 is TGTGCCAGCACGGGGGCGCTTGCCGGGGAGCTGTTTTTT. Its translation is CASTGALAGELFF.

This clonotype has a count of ten or more. V and J are TRBV5-1 and TRBJ2-5, with 8 bases that match TRBD2. CDR1 is SGHRS, CDR2 YFSETQ, per germline. The CDR3 is 13 residues long. V trimming: 4 bases; J trimming: 5 bases; junction bases outside the gene matches: 4. In DNA form, the CDR3 reads TGCGCCAGCAGCCCGGCTAGCGGGGAGACCCAGTACTTC. This encodes CASSPASGETQYF.

This clonotype has ten or more counts. CDR3 nucleotide sequence: TGTGCCAGCAGCTTGGAGTCTAGCGGGAGTATGGATGAGCAGTTCTTC. Translation: CASSLESSGSMDEQFF. The chain is built from TRBV5-6 and TRBJ2-1, with TRBD2 identical over 10 bases. The CDR3 runs to 16 residues. Per germline, CDR1 SGHDT and CDR2 YYEEEE. Germline trimming cut 0 bases from V and 8 bases from J; bases unmatched to any gene: 8.

This clonotype was observed many times. The CDR3 here is CASSRDSGYSALHF. CDR3 DNA sequence: TGTGCCAGCAGCCGGGACAGCGGATATTCGGCCCTCCACTTT. The V and J genes are TRBV6-5 and TRBJ1-6; 7 nucleotides match TRBD1. V shed 6 bases, J shed 14 bases, and the junction held 13 bases outside the gene matches. The germline V gene encodes CDR1 MNHEY and CDR2 SVGAGI. This CDR3 has 14 residues.

This clonotype was recorded many times. The V gene is TRBV7-2, the J gene TRBJ1-1, with 9 bases identical to TRBD1. The germline V gene encodes CDR1 SGHTA and CDR2 FQGNSA. The CDR3 consists of 16 residues. Trimming cost V 5 bases and J 1 base; bases outside gene matches: 8. The CDR3 loop is CASSPTGGAQNTEAFF. The CDR3 DNA is TGTGCCAGCAGCCCTACAGGGGGCGCCCAGAACACTGAAGCTTTCTTT.

This clonotype was observed at least ten times. The rearrangement links TRBV12-3 or TRBV12-4 to TRBJ1-5; the D is unclear. Deletions cut 6 bases from V and 0 bases from J, with 9 bases between. The CDR3 contains 14 residues. The CDR3 is CASSTSFSNQPQHF. The DNA for the CDR3 is TGTGCCAGCAGCACGAGCTTTAGCAATCAGCCCCAGCATTTT.